The 11 T cell receptor beta chains presented below share a single source sample, sequenced in a study of vaccination effects on CD4 cells after COVID-19. For these TCRs, the target antigens are not known. Some clones are missing from TCRdb's copy, which holds only in-frame ones; the method was immunoSEQ multiplex PCR. The sample gives about 60,000 clones, 75% to 85% of which show up once; under 3% is in the top ten. CD4+ T cells specific for antigen were expanded with viral peptide pools by the ViraFEST assay before sequencing. With about ten days of culture completed, CD4+ T cells were isolated. Specimen: CD4+ T cells from PBMCs cultured with HCoV-229E spike peptides, collected before COVID-19 vaccination. The receptors stem from a human donor who received a COVID-19 vaccine.

The chain has TRBV24-1 and TRBJ2-3; perhaps D is TRBD1 or TRBD2 (6 bases each). This CDR3 comprises 15 residues. With 3 bases removed from V and 6 bases from J, the gap between germline ends came to 15 bases. Germline lookup yields CDR1 KGHDR and CDR2 SFDVKD. Here the CDR3 DNA reads TGTGCCACCAGTGATGAGGGGGGCCACCCGGATACGCAGTATTTT. This codes for CATSDEGGHPDTQYF.

This rearrangement joins TRBV11-3 to TRBJ2-5; a weak D match, TRBD1 (6 bases). Trimming removed 3 bases from V and 2 bases from J, with 7 bases in between. The CDR3 has 13 amino acids. Germline V lookup: CDR1 SGHNT, CDR2 YENEEA. The CDR3 coding sequence is TGTGCCAGCAGCTTGGACAGACAAGAGACCCAGTACTTC. This gives the protein CASSLDRQETQYF.

The genes are TRBV6-5 and TRBJ2-1, with D possibly matching TRBD1 (5 bases). V lost 4 bases, J lost 5 bases, and 15 bases lay in between. Germline values: CDR1 MNHEY, CDR2 SVGAGI. This CDR3 has 15 residues. Written as DNA, the CDR3 is TGTGCCAGCAGTTGGCAGGCAGGGATCCACAATGAGCAGTTCTTC. Residues: CASSWQAGIHNEQFF.

This chain uses TRBV3-1 (or the pseudogene TRBV3-2) with TRBJ2-7; 8 nucleotides line up with TRBD1. The germline gives CDR1 LGHDT, CDR2 YNNKEL (reference sequence). Losses at the gene ends were 4 bases for V and 7 bases for J; bases not matched to a gene: 6. This CDR3 is built from 13 residues. The CDR3 loop is CASSRQGAREQYV. In DNA form, the CDR3 reads TGTGCCAGCAGCCGCCAGGGGGCGCGTGAGCAGTACGTC.

The rearrangement joins TRBV4-1 to TRBJ1-5; a weak D match, TRBD1 (5 bases). The CDR3 spans 15 residues. Germline V CDR1 and CDR2: MGHRA, YSYEKL. V shed 4 bases and J shed 4 bases, with 14 bases lying between them. This CDR3 reads CASSREDRVNQPQHF. CDR3 DNA sequence: TGCGCCAGCAGCCGCGAAGACAGAGTAAATCAGCCCCAGCATTTT.

V usage is TRBV2 and J usage is TRBJ1-6, with a weak D call TRBD1 (5 bases). The CDR3 runs 16 residues. V was cut by 1 base and J by 4 bases, with 11 bases left in between. Per the germline V gene, CDR1 is SNHLY and CDR2 is FYNNEI. CDR3 bases: TGTGCCAGCAGTGAAGGGGGGGTCCCTTATAATTCACCCCTCCACTTT. Its translation is CASSEGGVPYNSPLHF.

The V and J genes are TRBV6-6 and TRBJ2-1; D is unresolved. From germline, CDR1 is MNHNY and CDR2 SVGAGI (reference sequence). With 0 bases removed from V and 12 bases from J, the gap between germline ends came to 9 bases. This CDR3 has 12 residues. CDR3 bases: TGTGCCAGCAGTTACTCGGATGCCCGGCAGTTCTTC. This codes for CASSYSDARQFF.

The chain uses TRBV2 and TRBJ1-3, with D possibly TRBD1 on 5 matching bases. The CDR3 spans 14 residues. The V end lost 5 bases, the J end lost 0 bases, and 8 bases lay between the germline ends. Germline V gives CDR1 SNHLY, CDR2 FYNNEI. The CDR3 nucleotides read TGTGCCAGCAGTAAGGGACTCTCTGGAAACACCATATATTTT. Its translation is CASSKGLSGNTIYF.

This clone was seen only once. The V call is TRBV28, the J call TRBJ1-1; no firm D call. V gave up 3 bases and J gave up 3 bases, with 8 bases separating them. Per germline, CDR1 MDHEN and CDR2 SYDVKM. The CDR3 loop spans 13 amino acids. The CDR3 loop reads CASSFGVHTEAFF. CDR3 nucleotides: TGTGCCAGCAGTTTCGGGGTTCACACTGAAGCTTTCTTT.

The chain recombines TRBV28 with TRBJ2-1, with 8 bases matching TRBD2. Germline CDR1 is MDHEN and CDR2 is SYDVKM. After removal of 6 bases from V and 6 bases from J, the junction contained 10 bases not matched to a gene. This CDR3 has 15 amino acids. The CDR3 DNA reads TGTGCCAGCAGCTCCGGGGGGGTGTCCGGCAATGAGCAGTTCTTC. Residues: CASSSGGVSGNEQFF.

The rearrangement uses TRBV14 and TRBJ2-7; TRBD2 agrees at 9 bases. J was trimmed by 3 bases and V by 4 bases; bases with no gene match: 7. Per germline, CDR1 SGHDN and CDR2 FVKESK. The CDR3 totals 15 residues. Here the CDR3 DNA reads TGTGCCAGCAGCCGCGGGGGGGCTGGACTCTACGAGCAGTACGTC. Residues: CASSRGGAGLYEQYV.